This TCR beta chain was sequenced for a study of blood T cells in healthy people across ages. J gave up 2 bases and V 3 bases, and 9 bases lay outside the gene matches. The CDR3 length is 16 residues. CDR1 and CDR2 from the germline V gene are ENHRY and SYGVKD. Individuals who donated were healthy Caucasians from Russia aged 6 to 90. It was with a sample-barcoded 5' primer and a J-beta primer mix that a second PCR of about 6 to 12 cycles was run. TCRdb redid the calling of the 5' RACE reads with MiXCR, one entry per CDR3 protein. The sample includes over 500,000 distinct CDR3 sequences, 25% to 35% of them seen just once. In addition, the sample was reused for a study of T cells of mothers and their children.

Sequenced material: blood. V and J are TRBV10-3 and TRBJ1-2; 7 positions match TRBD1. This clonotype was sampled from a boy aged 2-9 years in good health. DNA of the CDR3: TGTGCCATCAGTGACACAGGGGTTCCGAGGAACTATGGCTACACCTTC. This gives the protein CAISDTGVPRNYGYTF.